This T cell receptor (beta chain) originates from a study of blood T cell repertoires in COVID-19. Across the study: The study drew acute and convalescent COVID-19 samples from the United States, Italy and Spain. Nucleic acid was either cDNA or gDNA, and it came from T cells, B-cell-depleted T cells, or PBMCs.

Per the study methods: Amplification of reference gene primers was used by the study to estimate nucleated cell counts. Method: immunoSEQ multiplex PCR; TCRdb's copy keeps in-frame clones and lacks some. For V, J and clone size, that table is used; D and trimming come from the DNA. The sample lists about 100,000 clones, more than 70% seen once, with 6.8% in the top ten. The CDR3 has 15 residues. Germline trimming cut 2 bases from V and 1 base from J; bases unmatched to any gene: 3. From germline, CDR1 is SGHTS and CDR2 YDEGEE. V is TRBV5-8 and J is TRBJ1-5; 7 bases map to TRBD1. The sample consisted of peripheral blood. The sequence was collected from a man between 45 and 60 years old with active or convalescent COVID-19. The CDR3 sequence is CASSFTGESNQPQHF. CDR3 sequence (DNA): TGTGCCAGCAGCTTTACAGGGGAGAGCAATCAGCCCCAGCATTTT.